The present T cell receptor beta chain was sequenced within a study of shared clonotypes between healthy human individuals. As for the study in general: Serving as donors were a couple of women and three men, whose ages spanned 18 to 49. Each donor contributed plates that comprised three CD4 naive, three CD4 memory, two CD8 naive and one CD8 memory.

Naive CD8 populations comprised CD45RO-negative cells positively selected for CCR7, excluding terminally differentiated effector memory CD45RA+ cells. V dropped 2 bases and J dropped 0 bases, with 17 bases sitting between them. Germline V lookup: CDR1 WSHSY, CDR2 SAAADI. This CDR3 contains 18 residues. The assay was immunoSEQ multiplex PCR, and TCRdb's table has in-frame clones only and misses some. The sample contains 1.5 million to 2.5 million clones, about 95% of which appear only once. The receptor was derived from a young man in good health. The chain employs TRBV10-2 and TRBJ1-5; D is possibly TRBD1 (5 bases). The material sequenced was naive CD8+ T cells sorted from blood. DNA of the CDR3: TGCGCCAGCAGTGAGGTGGGGGTAGGGGTTTATAGCAATCAGCCCCAGCATTTT. Protein product: CASSEVGVGVYSNQPQHF.